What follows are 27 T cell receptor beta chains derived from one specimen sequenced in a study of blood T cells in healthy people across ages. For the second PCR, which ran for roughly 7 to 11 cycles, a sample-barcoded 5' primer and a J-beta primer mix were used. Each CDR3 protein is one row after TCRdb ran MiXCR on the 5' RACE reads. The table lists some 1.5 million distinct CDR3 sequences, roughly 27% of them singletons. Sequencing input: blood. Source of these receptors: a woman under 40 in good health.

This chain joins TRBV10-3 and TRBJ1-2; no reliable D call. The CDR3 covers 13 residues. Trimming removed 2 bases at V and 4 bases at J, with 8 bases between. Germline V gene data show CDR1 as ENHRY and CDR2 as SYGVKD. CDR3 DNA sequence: TGTGCCATCAGTGAGAGAGCCATCTATGGCTACACCTTC. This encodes CAISERAIYGYTF.

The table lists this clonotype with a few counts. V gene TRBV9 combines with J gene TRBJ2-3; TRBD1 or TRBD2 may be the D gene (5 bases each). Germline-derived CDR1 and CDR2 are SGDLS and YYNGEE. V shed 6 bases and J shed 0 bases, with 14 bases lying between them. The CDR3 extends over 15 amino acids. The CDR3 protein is CASTRDGSSTDTQYF. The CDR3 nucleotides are TGTGCCAGCACCCGGGACGGTTCTAGCACAGATACGCAGTATTTT.

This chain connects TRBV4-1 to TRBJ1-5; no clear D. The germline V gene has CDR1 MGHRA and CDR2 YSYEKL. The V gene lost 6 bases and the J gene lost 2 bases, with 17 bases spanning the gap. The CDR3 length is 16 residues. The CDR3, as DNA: TGCGCCAGCAGACCCGACCCGGCGGTGGGCAATCAGCCCCAGCATTTT. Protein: CASRPDPAVGNQPQHF.

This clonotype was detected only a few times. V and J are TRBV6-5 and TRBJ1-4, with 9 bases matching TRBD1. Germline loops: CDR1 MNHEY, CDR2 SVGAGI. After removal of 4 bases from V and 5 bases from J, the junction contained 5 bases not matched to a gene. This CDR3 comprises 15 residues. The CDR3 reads CASSSDRGTNEKLFF. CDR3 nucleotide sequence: TGTGCCAGCAGTTCTGACAGGGGGACCAATGAAAAACTGTTTTTT.

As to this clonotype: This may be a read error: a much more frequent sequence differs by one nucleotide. CDR3 residues: CACSVESGGGYEQYF. The CDR3 region has the DNA TGTGCCTGCAGCGTAGAAAGCGGGGGGGGCTACGAGCAGTACTTC. This sequence joins TRBV9 and TRBJ2-1; 10 positions agree with TRBD2. TRBJ2-7 explains the end of the DNA better; the J call may be wrong. The germline CDR1 and CDR2 sequences are SGDLS and YYNGEE. This CDR3 is built from 15 residues.

In DNA form, the CDR3 reads TGTGCCATCAGCCCTAGCGGGGGGGAAAATGAGCAGTTCTTC. Its translation is CAISPSGGENEQFF. The chain has TRBV10-3 and TRBJ2-1; 12 nucleotides agree with TRBD2. V lost 6 bases to trimming and J lost 7 bases; unmatched junction nucleotides: 4. This CDR3 region has 14 residues. Germline CDR1 and CDR2: ENHRY and SYGVKD.

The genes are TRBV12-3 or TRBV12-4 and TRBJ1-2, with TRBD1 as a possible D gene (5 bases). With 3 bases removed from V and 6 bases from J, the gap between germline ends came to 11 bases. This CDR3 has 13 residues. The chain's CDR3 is CASSFSGRDGYTF. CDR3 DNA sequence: TGTGCCAGCAGTTTCTCGGGACGGGATGGCTACACCTTC.

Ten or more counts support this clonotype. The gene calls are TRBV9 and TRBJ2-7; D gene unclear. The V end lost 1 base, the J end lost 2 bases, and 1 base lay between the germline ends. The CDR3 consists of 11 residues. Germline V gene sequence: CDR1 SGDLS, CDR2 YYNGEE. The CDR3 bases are TGTGCCAGCAGCGTACCCTACGAGCAGTACTTC. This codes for CASSVPYEQYF.

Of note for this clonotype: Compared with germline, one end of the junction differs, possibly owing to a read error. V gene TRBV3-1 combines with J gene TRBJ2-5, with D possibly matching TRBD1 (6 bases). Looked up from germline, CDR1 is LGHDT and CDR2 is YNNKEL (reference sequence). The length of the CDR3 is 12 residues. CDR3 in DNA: TGTGCCAGCGGCCAGACAGGAGGGACCCAGTACTTC. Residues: CASGQTGGTQYF.

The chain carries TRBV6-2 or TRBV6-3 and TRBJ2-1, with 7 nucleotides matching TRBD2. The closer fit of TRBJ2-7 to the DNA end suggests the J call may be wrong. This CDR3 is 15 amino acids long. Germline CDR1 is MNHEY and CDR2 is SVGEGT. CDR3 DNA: TGTGCCAGCAACCCTAGCGGAAGCTCCTACAATGAGCAGTACTTC. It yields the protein CASNPSGSSYNEQYF.

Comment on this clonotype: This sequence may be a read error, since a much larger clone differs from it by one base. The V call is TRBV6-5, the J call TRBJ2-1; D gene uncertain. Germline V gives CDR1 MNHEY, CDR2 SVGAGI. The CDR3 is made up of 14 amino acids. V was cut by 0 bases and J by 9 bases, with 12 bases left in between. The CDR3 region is CASSYSWAWTEQFF. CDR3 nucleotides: TGTGCCAGCAGTTACTCCTGGGCATGGACTGAGCAGTTCTTC.

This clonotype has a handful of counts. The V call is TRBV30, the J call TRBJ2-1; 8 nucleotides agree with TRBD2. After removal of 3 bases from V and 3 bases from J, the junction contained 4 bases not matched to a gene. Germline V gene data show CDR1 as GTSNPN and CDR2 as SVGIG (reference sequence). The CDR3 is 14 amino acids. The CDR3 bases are TGTGCCTGGAGAATACTAGCGGACTACAATGAGCAGTTCTTC. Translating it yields CAWRILADYNEQFF.

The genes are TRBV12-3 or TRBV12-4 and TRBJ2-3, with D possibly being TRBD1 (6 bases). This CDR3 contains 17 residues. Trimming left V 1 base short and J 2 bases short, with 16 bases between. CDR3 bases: TGTGCCAGCAGTTTAGGCTCGACGGGACATATCACAGATACGCAGTATTTT. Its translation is CASSLGSTGHITDTQYF.

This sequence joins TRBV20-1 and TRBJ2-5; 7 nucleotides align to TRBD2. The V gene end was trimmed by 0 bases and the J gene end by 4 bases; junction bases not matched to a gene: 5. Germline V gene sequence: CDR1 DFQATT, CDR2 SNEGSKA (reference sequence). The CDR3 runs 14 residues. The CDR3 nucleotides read TGCAGTGCTAGAGATATGTGGGGGGGAGAGACCCAGTACTTC. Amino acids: CSARDMWGGETQYF.

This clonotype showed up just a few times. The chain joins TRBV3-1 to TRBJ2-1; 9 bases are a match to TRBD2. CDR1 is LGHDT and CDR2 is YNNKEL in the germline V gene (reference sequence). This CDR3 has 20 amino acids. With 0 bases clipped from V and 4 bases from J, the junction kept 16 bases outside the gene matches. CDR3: CASSQDPASGTFFIYNEQFF. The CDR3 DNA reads TGTGCCAGCAGCCAAGATCCGGCTAGCGGGACCTTCTTTATATACAATGAGCAGTTCTTC.

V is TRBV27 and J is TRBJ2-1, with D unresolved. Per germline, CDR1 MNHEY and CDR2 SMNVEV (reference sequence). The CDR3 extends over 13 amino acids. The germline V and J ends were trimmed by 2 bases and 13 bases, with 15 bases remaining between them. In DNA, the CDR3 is TGTGCCAGCAGTTTAAAGGCCGCGCCTCCTCAGTTCTTC. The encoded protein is CASSLKAAPPQFF.

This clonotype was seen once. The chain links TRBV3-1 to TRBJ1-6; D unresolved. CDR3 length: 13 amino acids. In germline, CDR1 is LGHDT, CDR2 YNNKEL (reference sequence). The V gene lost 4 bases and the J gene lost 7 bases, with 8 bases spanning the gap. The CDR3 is CASSPSVNSPLHF. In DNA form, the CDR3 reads TGTGCCAGCAGCCCCAGCGTGAATTCACCCCTCCACTTT.

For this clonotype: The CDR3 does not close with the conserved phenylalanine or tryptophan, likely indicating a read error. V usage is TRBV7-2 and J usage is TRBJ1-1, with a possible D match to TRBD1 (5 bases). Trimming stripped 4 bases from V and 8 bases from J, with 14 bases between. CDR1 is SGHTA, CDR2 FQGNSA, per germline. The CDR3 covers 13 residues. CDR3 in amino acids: CASSSLAGGEAFV. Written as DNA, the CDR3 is TGTGCCAGCAGCTCCTTAGCGGGGGGAGAAGCTTTCGTT.

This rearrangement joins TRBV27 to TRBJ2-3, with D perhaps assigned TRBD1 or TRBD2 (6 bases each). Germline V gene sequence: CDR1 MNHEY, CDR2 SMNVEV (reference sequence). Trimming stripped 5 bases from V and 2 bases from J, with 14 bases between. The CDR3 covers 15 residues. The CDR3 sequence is CASSLQWGATDTQYF. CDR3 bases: TGTGCCAGCAGTCTCCAATGGGGGGCCACAGATACGCAGTATTTT.

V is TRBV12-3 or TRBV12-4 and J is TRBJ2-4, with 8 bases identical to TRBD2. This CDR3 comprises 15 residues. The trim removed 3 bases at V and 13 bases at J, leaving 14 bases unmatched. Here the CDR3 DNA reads TGTGCCAGCAGTTTGAAGACTAGCGTATACAATGAGCAGTACTTC. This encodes CASSLKTSVYNEQYF.

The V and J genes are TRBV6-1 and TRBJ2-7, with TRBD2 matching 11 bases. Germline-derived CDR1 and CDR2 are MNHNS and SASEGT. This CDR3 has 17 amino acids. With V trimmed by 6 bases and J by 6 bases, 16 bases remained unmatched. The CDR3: CASRELSGTSGPGEQYF. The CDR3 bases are TGTGCCAGCAGGGAACTATCCGGGACTAGCGGCCCGGGCGAGCAGTACTTC.

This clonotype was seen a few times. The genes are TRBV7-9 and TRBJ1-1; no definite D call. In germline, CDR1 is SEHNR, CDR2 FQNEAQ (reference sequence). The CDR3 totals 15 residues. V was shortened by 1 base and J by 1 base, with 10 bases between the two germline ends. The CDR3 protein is CASSLELTSNTEAFF. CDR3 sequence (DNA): TGTGCCAGCAGCTTAGAACTGACATCGAACACTGAAGCTTTCTTT.

CDR3 amino acids: CASSRVSGTVAYEQYF. The CDR3 nucleotides are TGTGCCAGCAGCAGGGTATCCGGGACAGTAGCCTACGAGCAGTACTTC. The gene calls are TRBV11-2 and TRBJ2-7; 7 nucleotides line up with TRBD1. Germline values: CDR1 SGHAT, CDR2 FQNNGV. J gave up 2 bases and V 5 bases, and 12 bases lay outside the gene matches. The CDR3 length is 16 residues.

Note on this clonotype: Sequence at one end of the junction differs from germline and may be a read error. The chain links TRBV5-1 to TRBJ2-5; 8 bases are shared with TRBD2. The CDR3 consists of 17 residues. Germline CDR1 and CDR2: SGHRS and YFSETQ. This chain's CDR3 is CASRSMGAGGLQETRYF. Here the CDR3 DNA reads TGCGCCAGCAGATCGATGGGGGCGGGGGGTCTACAAGAGACCCGGTACTTC.

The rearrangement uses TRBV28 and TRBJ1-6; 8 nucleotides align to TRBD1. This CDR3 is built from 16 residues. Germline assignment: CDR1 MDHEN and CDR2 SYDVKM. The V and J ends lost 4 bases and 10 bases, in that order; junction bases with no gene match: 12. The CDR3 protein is CASSSNRQGSRSPLHF. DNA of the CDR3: TGTGCCAGCAGTTCGAACCGACAGGGGTCACGGTCACCCCTCCACTTT. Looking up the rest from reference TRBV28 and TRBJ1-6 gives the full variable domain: DVKVTQSSRYLVKRTGEKVFLECVQDMDHENMFWYRQDPGLGLRLIYFSYDVKMKEKGDIPEGYSVSREKKERFSLILESASTNQTSMYLCASSSNRQGSRSPLHFGNGTRLTVT.

The CDR3 DNA reads as TGCAGTGCGGACGGGATGGGTGTTAATGAGCAGTTCTTC. Translated, it gives CSADGMGVNEQFF. The chain joins TRBV20-1 to TRBJ2-1; TRBD2 is a possible D gene (5 bases). CDR3 length: 13 residues. Germline CDR1 DFQATT, CDR2 SNEGSKA (reference sequence). Trimming took off 6 bases at V and 7 bases at J, with 16 bases between the two ends.

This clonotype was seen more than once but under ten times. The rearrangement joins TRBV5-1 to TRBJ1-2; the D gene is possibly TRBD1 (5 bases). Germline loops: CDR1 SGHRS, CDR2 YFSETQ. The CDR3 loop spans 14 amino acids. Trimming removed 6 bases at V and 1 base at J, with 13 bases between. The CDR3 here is CASKLGEVNYGYTF. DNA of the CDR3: TGCGCCAGCAAGCTGGGGGAAGTTAACTATGGCTACACCTTC.